One T cell receptor beta chain is described in this entry. V lost 3 bases, J lost 5 bases, and 8 bases stayed unmatched. The CDR3 is 15 amino acids. Germline CDR1 SGHAT, CDR2 FQNNGV. This entry comes from a study of blood T cell repertoires in COVID-19. In the authors' workflow: From reference gene primer amplification, estimates of nucleated cell counts were derived. Only in-frame clones appear in the TCRdb table, and some are missing; sequencing was by immunoSEQ multiplex PCR. V, J and clone size derive from that table, while D and trimming were established from the DNA sequence. The sample has around 260,000 clones; approximately 90% are singletons.

Specimen: peripheral blood. This sequence was found in a man younger than 45 with acute or convalescent COVID-19. The rearrangement uses TRBV11-2 and TRBJ2-7; the match to TRBD1 covers 9 bases. CDR3 residues: CASSFIEDRGDEQYF. CDR3 sequence (DNA): TGTGCCAGCAGCTTCATTGAGGACAGGGGAGACGAGCAGTACTTC.